This T cell receptor (beta chain) originates from a study of T cell repertoires in cytomegalovirus infection. Study overall: Matching HLA type, along with CMV infection, was indicated by public TCR beta signatures.

Trimming shortened V by 3 bases and J by 1 base, and 19 bases separated the two germline ends. The CDR3 length is 18 residues. The germline CDR1 and CDR2 sequences are KGHSH and LQKENI. TCRdb reprocessed the reads via MiXCR and lists one record per CDR3 protein. The table includes about 600,000 distinct CDR3 sequences, around 24% detected once. A word on this clonotype: What it recognizes is unknown.

Findings and limits, study-wide: Cumulative public TCR beta family frequency identified CMV carriers with the relevant HLA. Dominating the ex vivo response were TCR beta clonotypes that were CMV-specific and HLA-C-restricted.

This clonotype originated in a human donor in good health (CMV status not recorded). Some clones in this sample may be carry-over from other donors' samples. This chain uses TRBV18 with TRBJ2-1, with D perhaps assigned TRBD1 or TRBD2 (7 bases each). The sample consisted of CD8+ T cells from PBMCs. CDR3 residues: CASSPPTGEGRSYNEQFF. CDR3 in DNA: TGTGCCAGCTCACCTCCAACAGGGGAGGGGCGGTCCTACAATGAGCAGTTCTTC. Full variable domain (rest looked up from reference TRBV18 and TRBJ2-1): NAGVMQNPRHLVRRRGQEARLRCSPMKGHSHVYWYRQLPEEGLKFMVYLQKENIIDESGMPKERFSAEFPKEGPSILRIQQVVRGDSAAYFCASSPPTGEGRSYNEQFFGPGTRLTVL.